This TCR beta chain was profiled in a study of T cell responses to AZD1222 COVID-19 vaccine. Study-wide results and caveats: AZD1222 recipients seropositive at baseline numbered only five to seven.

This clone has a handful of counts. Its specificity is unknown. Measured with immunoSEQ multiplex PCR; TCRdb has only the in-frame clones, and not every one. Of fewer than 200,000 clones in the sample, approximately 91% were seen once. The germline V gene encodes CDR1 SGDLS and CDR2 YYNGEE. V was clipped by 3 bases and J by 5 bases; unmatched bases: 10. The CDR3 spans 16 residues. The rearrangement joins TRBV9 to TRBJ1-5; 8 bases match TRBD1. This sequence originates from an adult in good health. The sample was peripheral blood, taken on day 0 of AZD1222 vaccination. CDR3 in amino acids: CASSEGSQGADQPQHF. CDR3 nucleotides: TGTGCCAGCAGCGAAGGTAGTCAGGGGGCCGATCAGCCCCAGCATTTT.